This TCR beta chain stems from a study of neurological immune-mediated disorders. This clonotype is classed as medium-sized (0.01 to 0.1%). Its matching antigen is unknown. The method for making cDNA was 5'RACE, and it used 10-nucleotide random UMIs. TCRdb reprocessed the 5' RACE reads via MiXCR and lists one record per CDR3 protein. The sample has 40,000 or so distinct CDR3 sequences; roughly 4.8% are singletons. Germline loops: CDR1 MNHEY, CDR2 SVGAGI. The CDR3 is made up of 15 amino acids. V shed 2 bases and J shed 0 bases, with 10 bases lying between them. Libraries from sorted cells each used fewer than 1.1 million CD4+ or CD8+ T cells. Findings and limits, study-wide: The greatest degree of TCR clonal expansion was observed in HTLV-1-associated myelopathy, with the lowest in multiple sclerosis, below that of healthy controls. The expanded clones of different subjects shared no CDR3 amino acid sequences (suggesting private repertoires in all groups).

This sequence originates from a man aged 18 to 29 in good health. The genes are TRBV6-5 and TRBJ1-1; no definite D call. The sample was CD4+ T cells from blood. CDR3 amino acids: CASSYAGFMNTEAFF. CDR3 nucleotide sequence: TGTGCCAGCAGTTACGCTGGATTTATGAACACTGAAGCTTTCTTT.